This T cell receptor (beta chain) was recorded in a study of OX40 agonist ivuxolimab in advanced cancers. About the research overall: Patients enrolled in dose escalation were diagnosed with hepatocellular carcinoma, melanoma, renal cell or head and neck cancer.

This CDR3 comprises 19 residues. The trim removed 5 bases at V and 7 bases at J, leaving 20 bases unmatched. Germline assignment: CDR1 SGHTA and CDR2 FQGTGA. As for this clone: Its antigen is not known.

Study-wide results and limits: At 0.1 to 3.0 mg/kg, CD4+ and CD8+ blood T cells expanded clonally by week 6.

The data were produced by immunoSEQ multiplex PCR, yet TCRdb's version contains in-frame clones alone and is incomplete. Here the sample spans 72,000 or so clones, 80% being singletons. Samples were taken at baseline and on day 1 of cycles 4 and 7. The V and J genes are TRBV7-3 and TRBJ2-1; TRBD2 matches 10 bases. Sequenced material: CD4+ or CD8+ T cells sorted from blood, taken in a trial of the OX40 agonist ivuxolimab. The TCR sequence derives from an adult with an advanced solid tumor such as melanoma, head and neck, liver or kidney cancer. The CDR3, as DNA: TGTGCCAGCAGCCCCCTTCTTCCTAGCGGGGGATCACCGGGGAATGAGCAGTTCTTC. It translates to CASSPLLPSGGSPGNEQFF.